Listed below are T cell receptor beta chains from one sample, sequenced in a study of beta chain features in type 1 diabetes. Sequencing was performed with immunoSEQ multiplex PCR; in TCRdb, only in-frame clones are kept and a portion is missing. The table includes fewer than 25,000 clones, 50% detected once. The sample consisted of stem cell memory CD4+ T cells from blood. The origin of the receptors is a man between 18 and 35 years old in good health. Each CDR3 is given with its conserved first and last residue. The order of the fields is J gene, V gene, D gene, clone size, CDR3 DNA, CDR3 protein. The D gene is left open where the match is weak. Size tells how often a clone was seen (once, few, many) or the class of an expanded clone, and some rows leave it out.

j_call: TRBJ2-4; v_call: TRBV28; d_call: TRBD2; clone_size: .; cdr3_nt: TGTGCCAGCAGCCACCAGACTAGCGGGAGTCGGGATCAGTACTTC; cdr3_aa: CASSHQTSGSRDQYF
j_call: TRBJ2-1; v_call: TRBV29-1; d_call: TRBD2; clone_size: .; cdr3_nt: TGCAGCGTTGGGGAGCGGGGGGGCTCCTACAATGAGCAGTTCTTC; cdr3_aa: CSVGERGGSYNEQFF
j_call: TRBJ1-6; v_call: TRBV5-1; d_call: .; clone_size: .; cdr3_nt: TGCGCCAGCAGCTTTTGGGGGACTAAAAATTCACCCCTCCACTTT; cdr3_aa: CASSFWGTKNSPLHF
j_call: TRBJ2-2; v_call: TRBV5-4; d_call: TRBD2; clone_size: .; cdr3_nt: TGTGCCAGCAGCTTGCCGCTAGCGGGGGGTTCAGGGGAGCTGTTTTTT; cdr3_aa: CASSLPLAGGSGELFF
j_call: TRBJ1-2; v_call: TRBV19; d_call: .; clone_size: few; cdr3_nt: TGTGCCAGTGGAGGGGCAGGGCGCGGCTATGGCTACACCTTC; cdr3_aa: CASGGAGRGYGYTF
j_call: TRBJ1-1; v_call: TRBV5-1; d_call: TRBD1; clone_size: .; cdr3_nt: TGCGCCAGCAGCGGCAGGGGGGCGGATGAAGCTTTCTTT; cdr3_aa: CASSGRGADEAFF
j_call: TRBJ2-1; v_call: TRBV7-2; d_call: .; clone_size: once; cdr3_nt: TGTGCCAGCAGCTTATCCAGGGTCCTTGAGCAGTTCTTC; cdr3_aa: CASSLSRVLEQFF
j_call: TRBJ2-3; v_call: TRBV7-2; d_call: .; clone_size: few; cdr3_nt: TGTGCCAGCAACGAAGCGCCCCCCACAGATACGCAGTATTTT; cdr3_aa: CASNEAPPTDTQYF
j_call: TRBJ2-4; v_call: TRBV5-1; d_call: .; clone_size: .; cdr3_nt: TGCGCCAGCAGCTTGGCTCCGACAGAAAACATTCAGTACTTC; cdr3_aa: CASSLAPTENIQYF
j_call: TRBJ1-2; v_call: TRBV7-2; d_call: TRBD1; clone_size: .; cdr3_nt: TGTGCCAGCAGCTTAGACCTGTTGACAGGGTCCTATGGCTACACCTTC; cdr3_aa: CASSLDLLTGSYGYTF
j_call: TRBJ2-7; v_call: TRBV28; d_call: TRBD1; clone_size: once; cdr3_nt: TGTGCCAGCAGTGGACCGGGACAGGGCTTCGAGCAGTACTTC; cdr3_aa: CASSGPGQGFEQYF
j_call: TRBJ2-5; v_call: TRBV7-2; d_call: TRBD2; clone_size: few; cdr3_nt: TGTGCCAGCAGCTTAGCAGCGGGAGGCGAAGAGACCCAGTACTTC; cdr3_aa: CASSLAAGGEETQYF
j_call: TRBJ1-1; v_call: TRBV7-9; d_call: TRBD1; clone_size: few; cdr3_nt: TGTGCCAGCAGCTTACTTCGACAGGGGGTCGCGGCTTTCTTT; cdr3_aa: CASSLLRQGVAAFF
j_call: TRBJ2-7; v_call: TRBV9; d_call: .; clone_size: .; cdr3_nt: TGTGCCAGCAGCGTAGGTGGACTGGGGTCCACCTACGAGCAGTACTTC; cdr3_aa: CASSVGGLGSTYEQYF
j_call: TRBJ1-2; v_call: TRBV30; d_call: .; clone_size: .; cdr3_nt: TGTGCCTGGAGGCGACAGGCGGAGAATGGCTACACCTTC; cdr3_aa: CAWRRQAENGYTF
j_call: TRBJ1-2; v_call: TRBV9; d_call: TRBD1; clone_size: .; cdr3_nt: TGTGCCAGCAGCGTAGGTCCCCGGACAGGGTCGCGTGGCTACACCTTC; cdr3_aa: CASSVGPRTGSRGYTF
j_call: TRBJ2-1; v_call: TRBV29-1; d_call: .; clone_size: few; cdr3_nt: TGCAGCGTCGACCGGGTAGCGGTTGAGCAGTTCTTC; cdr3_aa: CSVDRVAVEQFF
j_call: TRBJ2-4; v_call: TRBV20-1; d_call: .; clone_size: .; cdr3_nt: TGCAGTGCCGACATAAACATTCAGTACTTC; cdr3_aa: CSADINIQYF
j_call: TRBJ2-1; v_call: TRBV5-1; d_call: TRBD2; clone_size: .; cdr3_nt: TGCGCCAGCGGCTTGAGGGCTAGCGGCGACAATGAGCAGTTCTTC; cdr3_aa: CASGLRASGDNEQFF
j_call: TRBJ2-1; v_call: TRBV4-3; d_call: .; clone_size: once; cdr3_nt: TGCGCCAGCAGCCAAGATCCCCAGGGTGGGGGGTACAATGAGCAGTTCTTC; cdr3_aa: CASSQDPQGGGYNEQFF
j_call: TRBJ2-5; v_call: TRBV18; d_call: .; clone_size: few; cdr3_nt: TGTGCCAGCTCACCCTTAGCGGTCACGGCAGAGACCCAGTACTTC; cdr3_aa: CASSPLAVTAETQYF
j_call: TRBJ2-1; v_call: TRBV6-5; d_call: TRBD1; clone_size: .; cdr3_nt: TGTGCCAGCAGGCCACCATCGGTACAGGGGAGTGTGCAGTTCTTC; cdr3_aa: CASRPPSVQGSVQFF
j_call: TRBJ1-5; v_call: TRBV11-2; d_call: .; clone_size: .; cdr3_nt: TGTGCCAGCAGCTTTCCGGGACAGCCCCAGCATTTT; cdr3_aa: CASSFPGQPQHF
j_call: TRBJ1-1; v_call: TRBV19; d_call: TRBD1; clone_size: .; cdr3_nt: TGTGCCAGTAGTATAGGAGGGACAGGGGGAGGTGAAGTTTTCTTT; cdr3_aa: CASSIGGTGGGEVFF
j_call: TRBJ2-7; v_call: TRBV28; d_call: .; clone_size: few; cdr3_nt: TGTGCCAGCAGTATACCGGGAGAGAACTACGAGCAGTACTTC; cdr3_aa: CASSIPGENYEQYF
j_call: TRBJ1-3; v_call: TRBV27; d_call: TRBD1; clone_size: .; cdr3_nt: TGTGCCAGCAGTTTATCAGGGACAGGGGTGGACACCATATATTTT; cdr3_aa: CASSLSGTGVDTIYF
j_call: TRBJ2-3; v_call: TRBV5-1; d_call: TRBD2; clone_size: few; cdr3_nt: TGCGCCAGCAGCTTACTAGCGGGAGGACCTGGAGATACGCAGTATTTT; cdr3_aa: CASSLLAGGPGDTQYF
j_call: TRBJ2-1; v_call: TRBV30; d_call: TRBD1; clone_size: .; cdr3_nt: TGTGCCTTGAGGACAGGAAGCTACAATGAGCAGTTCTTC; cdr3_aa: CALRTGSYNEQFF
j_call: TRBJ2-3; v_call: TRBV5-8; d_call: .; clone_size: .; cdr3_nt: TGTGCCAGCAGCTTGGGTCAGATGTCAGATACGCAGTATTTT; cdr3_aa: CASSLGQMSDTQYF
j_call: TRBJ2-1; v_call: TRBV9; d_call: .; clone_size: .; cdr3_nt: TGTGCCAGCAGCGTAGGTTATGATCCGGGTGCCTACAATGAGCAGTTCTTC; cdr3_aa: CASSVGYDPGAYNEQFF
j_call: TRBJ2-7; v_call: TRBV7-8; d_call: .; clone_size: .; cdr3_nt: TGTGCCAGCAGCTTAGGTATGGTCACGGTGCAGTACTTC; cdr3_aa: CASSLGMVTVQYF
j_call: TRBJ2-1; v_call: TRBV14; d_call: .; clone_size: .; cdr3_nt: TGTGCCAGCAGCCAAGAAGGTAGCTGGTTCAATGAGCAGTTCTTC; cdr3_aa: CASSQEGSWFNEQFF
j_call: TRBJ2-3; v_call: TRBV7-7; d_call: TRBD1; clone_size: .; cdr3_nt: TGTGCCAGCAGCCCTACCGGGACAGGGGTTACAGATACGCAGTATTTT; cdr3_aa: CASSPTGTGVTDTQYF
j_call: TRBJ2-1; v_call: TRBV7-2; d_call: TRBD2; clone_size: .; cdr3_nt: TGTGCCAGCAGCCCCTCGTTTAGCGGGGGGTACAATGAGCAGTTCTTC; cdr3_aa: CASSPSFSGGYNEQFF
j_call: TRBJ1-1; v_call: TRBV30; d_call: .; clone_size: .; cdr3_nt: TGTGCCTGGATGGGGCAGTTGAACACTGAAGCTTTCTTT; cdr3_aa: CAWMGQLNTEAFF
j_call: TRBJ2-1; v_call: TRBV30; d_call: TRBD2; clone_size: few; cdr3_nt: TGTGCCTGGAGTGTACTAGGAGCGGGAGTAAGGCCTGAGCAGTTCTTC; cdr3_aa: CAWSVLGAGVRPEQFF
j_call: TRBJ2-2; v_call: TRBV7-3; d_call: .; clone_size: .; cdr3_nt: TGTGCCAGCAGCGCCACAACCGGGGAGCTGTTTTTT; cdr3_aa: CASSATTGELFF
j_call: TRBJ2-7; v_call: TRBV28; d_call: .; clone_size: .; cdr3_nt: TGTGCCAGCAGTTTATATGACTATTTAAAGTACGAGCAGTACTTC; cdr3_aa: CASSLYDYLKYEQYF
j_call: TRBJ2-2; v_call: TRBV5-1; d_call: .; clone_size: .; cdr3_nt: TGCGCCAGCGGCGCTCTAGGAACCGGGGAGCTGTTTTTT; cdr3_aa: CASGALGTGELFF
j_call: TRBJ1-2; v_call: TRBV27; d_call: TRBD1; clone_size: .; cdr3_nt: TGTGCCAGCAGTCCGCCGGGACAGGGACTCATCGTCCCCCATTTGCACTATGGCTACACCTTC; cdr3_aa: CASSPPGQGLIVPHLHYGYTF
j_call: TRBJ2-5; v_call: TRBV11-2; d_call: TRBD1; clone_size: few; cdr3_nt: TGTGCCAGCAGCCAGGGACAGGGACGAGAGACCCAGTACTTC; cdr3_aa: CASSQGQGRETQYF
j_call: TRBJ2-7; v_call: TRBV29-1; d_call: TRBD2; clone_size: .; cdr3_nt: TGCAGCGTTTCCGGACTAGCGGGAGTCGACACCTACGAGCAGTACTTC; cdr3_aa: CSVSGLAGVDTYEQYF
j_call: TRBJ1-1; v_call: TRBV27; d_call: .; clone_size: few; cdr3_nt: TGTGCCAGCAGTTTGAACAGAAACACTGAAGCTTTCTTT; cdr3_aa: CASSLNRNTEAFF
j_call: TRBJ1-5; v_call: TRBV11-2; d_call: .; clone_size: .; cdr3_nt: TGTGCCAGCAGCTTAGATCCCCGTCGGCCCCAGCATTTT; cdr3_aa: CASSLDPRRPQHF
j_call: TRBJ2-4; v_call: TRBV7-6; d_call: TRBD2; clone_size: .; cdr3_nt: TGTGCCAGCAGCCCCGGACCCATCGGGGGGGACATTCAGTACTTC; cdr3_aa: CASSPGPIGGDIQYF
j_call: TRBJ1-3; v_call: TRBV4-3; d_call: .; clone_size: few; cdr3_nt: TGCGCCAGCAGCCAAGGAGGAACCTTCAGTAGAAACACCATATATTTT; cdr3_aa: CASSQGGTFSRNTIYF
j_call: TRBJ2-1; v_call: TRBV19; d_call: .; clone_size: .; cdr3_nt: TGTGCCAGCGCACCGAGGGTTGGCGATGAGCAGTTCTTC; cdr3_aa: CASAPRVGDEQFF
j_call: TRBJ2-5; v_call: TRBV7-9; d_call: TRBD2; clone_size: .; cdr3_nt: TGTGCCAGCAGCTCACTAGCGGGAGTAGGAGAGACCCAGTACTTC; cdr3_aa: CASSSLAGVGETQYF
j_call: TRBJ1-2; v_call: TRBV2; d_call: .; clone_size: .; cdr3_nt: TGTGCCAGCAGTCCACAGACAGGCGGATCCTATGGCTACACCTTC; cdr3_aa: CASSPQTGGSYGYTF
j_call: TRBJ1-5; v_call: TRBV9; d_call: .; clone_size: once; cdr3_nt: TGTGCCAGAACCAAGACCAGGACTCAAGCGGAACAGCCCCAGCATTTT; cdr3_aa: CARTKTRTQAEQPQHF
j_call: TRBJ1-5; v_call: TRBV5-1; d_call: TRBD1; clone_size: .; cdr3_nt: TGCGCCAGCAGCCTTGGGACAGGGGGGGGTCAGCCCCAGCATTTT; cdr3_aa: CASSLGTGGGQPQHF